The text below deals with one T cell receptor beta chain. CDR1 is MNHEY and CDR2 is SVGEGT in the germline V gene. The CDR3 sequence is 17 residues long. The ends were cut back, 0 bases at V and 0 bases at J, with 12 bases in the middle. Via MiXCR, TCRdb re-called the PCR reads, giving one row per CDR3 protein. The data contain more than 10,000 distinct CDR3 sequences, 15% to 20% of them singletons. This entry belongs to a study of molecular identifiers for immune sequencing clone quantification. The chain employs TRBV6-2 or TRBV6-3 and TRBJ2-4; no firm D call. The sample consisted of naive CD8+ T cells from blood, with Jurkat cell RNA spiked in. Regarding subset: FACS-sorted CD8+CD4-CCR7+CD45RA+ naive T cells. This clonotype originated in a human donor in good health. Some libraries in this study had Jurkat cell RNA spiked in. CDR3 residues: CASSYSHLQIAKNIQYF. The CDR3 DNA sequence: TGTGCCAGCAGTTACTCGCATCTTCAGATAGCCAAAAACATTCAGTACTTC.